This T cell receptor beta chain stems from a study of memory CD4+ T cells and cytomegalovirus serostatus. Overall study context: Healthy Belgian adult donors included about nine CMV-positive and 20 to 30 CMV-negative people.

Concerning this clone itself: Its antigen remains unidentified.

Study-wide points: CD4+ memory repertoires contained about two fifths of the 164 reported CMV TCRbeta sequences.

The sort gate was single viable CD3+CD4+CD8-CD45RO+ cells for memory CD4+ T cells. Libraries were prepared by immunoSEQ multiplex PCR; TCRdb keeps only in-frame clonotypes and omits some of them. Here the sample spans some 39,000 clones, roughly 83% being singletons. The material sequenced was memory CD4+ T cells from blood. This clonotype originated in an adult in good health and CMV-seronegative.

The CDR3 loop is CASSLPGQGSETQYF. The CDR3 DNA sequence: TGTGCCAGCAGCTTACCGGGACAGGGATCGGAGACCCAGTACTTC. The chain couples TRBV5-6 to TRBJ2-5, with TRBD1 matching 9 bases. Losses at the gene ends were 2 bases for V and 5 bases for J; bases not matched to a gene: 7. Germline V lookup: CDR1 SGHDT, CDR2 YYEEEE. The CDR3 totals 15 residues.